The entry below gives a single TCR beta chain sequence along with its context. Antigen specificity is unknown. Sequenced by immunoSEQ multiplex PCR; TCRdb stores in-frame clones only, minus some. The table shows fewer than 130,000 clones, with more than 75% occurring only once. The data originate from a study of cytomegalovirus exposure and HLA in healthy donors. Study-level findings and limits: TCR beta chains numbering 164 were designated cytomegalovirus-associated.

The germline CDR1 and CDR2 sequences are ENHRY and SYGVKD. The CDR3 spans 14 residues. V trimming: 10 bases; J trimming: 8 bases; junction bases outside the gene matches: 11. This clonotype originated in a young woman in good health and CMV-seropositive. This rearrangement joins TRBV10-3 to TRBJ1-6; TRBD1 aligns across 7 bases. Sequences were obtained from PBMCs. Here the CDR3 DNA reads TGTGCCAGCTTTACAGGGGAATTCTATTCACCCCTCCACTTT. This sequence encodes CASFTGEFYSPLHF.